Sequencing of this T cell receptor (beta chain) was carried out in a study of T-cell reconstitution after alpha-beta-depleted transplantation in children. For TCRbeta, the library was prepared with unique molecular identifiers. MiXCR, applied by TCRdb to the PCR reads, yields one record per CDR3 protein. The sample has about 260,000 distinct CDR3 sequences; around a tenth are singletons. This clonotype was picked up many times. The antigen is undetermined. Study-level results: In some patients, recipient T cells and intrathymic progenitors surviving conditioning explained high day-60 diversity.

The source was peripheral blood, collected 180 days after TCRalphabeta/CD19-depleted stem cell transplant. This TCR derives from a male patient under 10 years old who had a stem cell transplant for chronic granulomatous disease, so the T cells may come from the graft donor.

CDR3 nucleotides: TGTGCCAGCAGCAACCGGGACAGGGGGCGGAACGAGCAGTACTTC. It encodes CASSNRDRGRNEQYF. V gene TRBV7-9 combines with J gene TRBJ2-7; 12 bases match TRBD1. The trim removed 5 bases at V and 5 bases at J, leaving 7 bases unmatched. CDR1 is SEHNR and CDR2 is FQNEAQ in the germline V gene (reference sequence). This CDR3 has 15 amino acids.